The rows below give T cell receptor beta chains drawn from one sample of a study of sequential checkpoint blockade in melanoma. The method was immunoSEQ multiplex PCR; TCRdb's version includes in-frame clones alone and lacks a portion of them. The top ten clones hold roughly 8.6% of a sample with about 7,700 clones, 50% to 75% of them seen once. The material sequenced was CD8+ T cells sorted from blood (inferred from file names), taken from a patient given nivolumab and ipilimumab in sequence. The receptors stem from a human donor with melanoma. Both conserved end residues are part of each CDR3. The D gene is left open where the match is weak. Clone size appears in some rows only: once, few, many, or a class for an expanded clone.

clone_size | j_call | v_call | d_call | cdr3_aa | cdr3_nt
NA | TRBJ2-7 | TRBV16 | NA | CASSQSFDTGYEQYF | TGTGCCAGCAGCCAATCGTTCGACACTGGGTACGAGCAGTACTTC
NA | TRBJ2-7 | TRBV30 | NA | CAWSQDNSYEQYF | TGTGCCTGGAGCCAGGACAACTCCTACGAGCAGTACTTC
few | TRBJ1-5 | TRBV5-4 | NA | CASSFFSGDNQPQHF | TGTGCCAGCAGCTTTTTTTCAGGGGACAATCAGCCCCAGCATTTT
NA | TRBJ2-7 | TRBV9 | TRBD1 | CASSVGGQTASYEQYF | TGTGCCAGCAGCGTAGGGGGACAGACGGCCTCCTACGAGCAGTACTTC
few | TRBJ1-1 | TRBV28 | TRBD1 | CASSYSSIDRGRTEAFF | TGTGCCAGCAGTTATTCCTCCATAGACAGGGGGAGGACTGAAGCTTTCTTT
NA | TRBJ1-6 | TRBV5-5 | NA | CASSADNSPLHF | TGTGCCAGCAGCGCGGATAATTCACCCCTCCACTTT
NA | TRBJ2-7 | TRBV5-1 | TRBD2 | CASSLGIAGSYEQYF | TGCGCCAGCAGCTTGGGGATAGCGGGCTCCTACGAGCAGTACTTC
NA | TRBJ2-2 | TRBV13 | NA | CASSPPVPTGELFF | TGTGCCAGCAGCCCCCCGGTCCCCACCGGGGAGCTGTTTTTT
once | TRBJ2-1 | TRBV27 | TRBD2 | CASSLTGLAGDEQFF | TGTGCCAGCAGTTTAACGGGACTAGCGGGCGATGAGCAGTTCTTC
NA | TRBJ2-7 | TRBV19 | NA | CASSIGTGVEQYF | TGTGCCAGTAGTATTGGCACGGGGGTCGAGCAGTACTTC
NA | TRBJ1-3 | TRBV7-9 | NA | CASSQRGGSSGNTIYF | TGTGCCAGCAGCCAGAGAGGGGGTTCATCTGGAAACACCATATATTTT
NA | TRBJ2-7 | TRBV4-3 | TRBD1 | CASSQRWDSVTYEQYF | TGCGCCAGCAGCCAAAGATGGGACAGTGTCACCTACGAGCAGTACTTC
NA | TRBJ2-7 | TRBV10-2 | NA | CASSDRDYNEQYF | TGCGCCAGCAGTGACAGGGATTACAACGAGCAGTACTTC
NA | TRBJ2-7 | TRBV7-8 | TRBD2 | CASSPGTSGYYEQYF | TGTGCCAGCAGCCCGGGGACTAGCGGGTACTACGAGCAGTACTTC
NA | TRBJ1-4 | TRBV4-3 | NA | CASSQGSLVPNEKLFF | TGCGCCAGCAGCCAAGGGTCCCTAGTTCCTAATGAAAAACTGTTTTTT
NA | TRBJ2-7 | TRBV7-9 | NA | CASSLGQIPYEQYF | TGTGCCAGCAGCTTAGGCCAGATCCCCTACGAGCAGTACTTC
NA | TRBJ1-5 | TRBV5-5 | TRBD1 | CASTHDDRVFNQPQHF | TGTGCCAGCACCCACGATGACAGGGTGTTCAATCAGCCCCAGCATTTT
few | TRBJ2-7 | TRBV12-5 | TRBD2 | CASGPAAKRGSYEQYF | TGTGCTAGTGGCCCGGCGGCCAAGCGGGGGTCCTACGAGCAGTACTTC
NA | TRBJ2-7 | TRBV7-2 | TRBD1 | CASSPWTGVFYEQYF | TGTGCCAGCAGCCCCTGGACAGGGGTCTTCTACGAGCAGTACTTC
NA | TRBJ2-7 | TRBV9 | NA | CASSVGLVGEQYF | TGTGCCAGCAGCGTAGGACTAGTTGGGGAGCAGTACTTC